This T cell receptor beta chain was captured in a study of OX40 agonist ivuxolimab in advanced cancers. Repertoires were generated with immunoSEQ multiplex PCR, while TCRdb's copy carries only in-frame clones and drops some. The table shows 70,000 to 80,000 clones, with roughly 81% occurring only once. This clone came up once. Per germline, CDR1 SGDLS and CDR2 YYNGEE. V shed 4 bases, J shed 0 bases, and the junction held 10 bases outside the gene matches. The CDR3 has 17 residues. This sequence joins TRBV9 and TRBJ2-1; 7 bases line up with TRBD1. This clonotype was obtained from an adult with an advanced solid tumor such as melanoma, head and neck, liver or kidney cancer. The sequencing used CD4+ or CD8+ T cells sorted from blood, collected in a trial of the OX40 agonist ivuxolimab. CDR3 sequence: CASSTGRTGLSYNEQFF. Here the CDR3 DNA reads TGTGCCAGCAGCACCGGACGGACAGGCCTCTCCTACAATGAGCAGTTCTTC.